This T cell receptor beta chain emerged from a study of blood T cell repertoires in COVID-19 (dated by TCRdb to the early 2020s). General notes on the study: Collaborator samples came from the United States, Italy and Spain and covered acute and convalescent phases of COVID-19. The material from the prospective study consisted of cDNA or gDNA derived from T cells, B-cell-depleted T cells, or PBMCs. Samples were obtained from the ongoing ImmuneRACE study (first 160 participants) and from some 1,300 subjects provided by 6 global collaborators. Deeply sampled blood TCRbeta repertoires from subjects exposed to, actively infected with, or recovered from COVID-19 were included in the dataset. A freely available public database, intended as a resource for researchers studying the immune response to SARS-CoV-2, is where the repertoires were released. Where available, HLA class I and class II types were obtained from metadata supplied by the sample provider rather than from assay-based typing. The sample metadata nearly always contained a de-identified subject ID, COVID-19 status, age in years and sex.

Compared with germline, V lacks 1 base and J lacks 0 bases; bases without a gene match: 6. CDR1 and CDR2 (LGHDT, YNNKEL) derive from the germline V gene (reference sequence). The CDR3 sequence holds 18 residues, the cysteine and phenylalanine included. Here the CDR3 DNA is all that survives: 54 bases in frame from base 1. TCRbeta CDR3 regions were amplified from genomic DNA by means of the immunoSEQ Assay, a bias-controlled multiplex PCR. Turning to the authors' computational methods: The number of nucleated cells in each sample was estimated from the amplification of reference gene primers within the assay. Sequence reads were collapsed and filtered to measure the absolute abundance of every unique TCRbeta CDR3 rearrangement. Productive Simpson clonality was computed per sample as the square root of Simpson's diversity index over productive rearrangements. TCRdb took over this immuneACCESS table, retaining in-frame rearrangements with V and J assigned. Such tables are incomplete; in checked studies, under half of the missing clones stem from an unresolved V gene, and the remainder is unexplained. V, J and clone size reflect that table, while D and trimming were determined from the DNA. In all, the sample holds approximately 440,000 clones, and about nine tenths of those were seen once. In total, the top ten clones hold roughly an eighth of the sample.

At one collaborating source in Seattle, patients were enrolled during active infection and were followed longitudinally through the course of disease. Whole blood was collected in K2EDTA tubes by collaborating institutions according to the institutions' own protocols. For TCRbeta analysis, collaborators shipped samples as frozen whole blood, isolated PBMCs, or DNA extracted from either of those sample types. As regards this clone: Its cognate antigen has yet to be identified. No base quality information exists; no much larger clone differs at one position.

What the research found in general, with its limitations: How much clinical and demographic metadata was included differed by source and by participant, and the metadata was provided uncurated.

This TCR came from a woman aged 50 to 60 with COVID-19, enrolled during active disease. The chain is encoded by TRBV3-1 (or the pseudogene TRBV3-2) joined to TRBJ2-7, with TRBD2 identical over 13 junction bases. The sample comprised peripheral blood. The nucleotides read TGTGCCAGCAGCCAAGGGCGACTAGCGGGGGGACCCTCCTACGAGCAGTACTTC. It encodes CASSQGRLAGGPSYEQYF.